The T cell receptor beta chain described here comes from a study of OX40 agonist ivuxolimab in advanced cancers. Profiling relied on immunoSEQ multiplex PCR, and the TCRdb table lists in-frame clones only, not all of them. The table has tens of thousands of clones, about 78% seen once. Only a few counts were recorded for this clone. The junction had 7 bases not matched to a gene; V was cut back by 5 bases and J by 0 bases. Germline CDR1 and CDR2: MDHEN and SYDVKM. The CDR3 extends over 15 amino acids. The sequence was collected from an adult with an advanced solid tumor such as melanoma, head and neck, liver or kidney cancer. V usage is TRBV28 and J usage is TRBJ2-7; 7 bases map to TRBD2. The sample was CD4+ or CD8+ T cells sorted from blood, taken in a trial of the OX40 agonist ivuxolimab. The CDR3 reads CASSPASGSSYEQYF. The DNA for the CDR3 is TGTGCCAGCAGTCCGGCTAGCGGCTCCTCCTACGAGCAGTACTTC.